This TCR beta chain was recovered during a study of blood T cell repertoires in COVID-19. The overall study: COVID-19 samples, acute and convalescent, were from the United States, Italy and Spain. T cells, B-cell-depleted T cells, or PBMCs supplied cDNA or gDNA.

Germline V gene sequence: CDR1 SEHNR, CDR2 FQNEAQ (reference sequence). The V gene end was trimmed by 8 bases and the J gene end by 7 bases; junction bases not matched to a gene: 3. The CDR3 runs to 13 residues. In the source study's methods: It was from reference gene primer amplification that nucleated cell counts were estimated. Clones were read by immunoSEQ multiplex PCR, and TCRdb kept only the in-frame ones, dropping some. V, J and clone size reflect that table, while D and trimming were determined from the DNA. Among roughly 72,000 clones listed, around 80% were seen once. The sample consisted of peripheral blood. The rearrangement uses TRBV7-9 and TRBJ2-2, with 11 bases lining up with TRBD1. This clonotype was obtained from a man between 65 and 85 years old who had recovered from COVID-19. The CDR3 DNA follows: TGTGCCAGCGGGGACAGGGGGAACGGGGAGCTGTTTTTT. Protein: CASGDRGNGELFF.